A single sample is the source of the 24 T cell receptor beta chains below, sequenced in a study of blood T cell repertoires in COVID-19. The assay was immunoSEQ multiplex PCR, and TCRdb's table has in-frame clones only and misses some. The sample consists of roughly 230,000 clones, around 83% of them appearing once. The sequencing sample was made of peripheral blood. These receptors were collected from a woman aged 50 to 60 with acute or convalescent COVID-19.

The chain uses TRBV18 and TRBJ1-4; D may be TRBD1 (5 bases). This CDR3 contains 16 residues. V was trimmed by 5 bases and J by 4 bases, leaving 17 bases between them. Germline loops: CDR1 KGHSH, CDR2 LQKENI. The CDR3 nucleotides read TGTGCCAGCTCAATCCGGGACTTAGGACGTAATGAAAAACTGTTTTTT. Translated, it gives CASSIRDLGRNEKLFF.

This clone has a handful of counts. V usage is TRBV7-2 and J usage is TRBJ2-1; D remains unclear. V was clipped by 2 bases and J by 6 bases, with 17 bases between them. Germline-derived CDR1 and CDR2 are SGHTA and FQGNSA. The CDR3 has 16 residues. The CDR3 is CASSLQVSTFSNEQFF. In nucleotides, the CDR3 is TGTGCCAGCAGCTTACAAGTTAGTACCTTCTCCAATGAGCAGTTCTTC. The full variable domain, its missing parts supplied by reference TRBV7-2 and TRBJ2-1, is GAGVSQSPSNKVTEKGKDVELRCDPISGHTALYWYRQSLGQGLEFLIYFQGNSAPDKSGLPSDRFSAERTGGSVSTLTIQRTQQEDSAVYLCASSLQVSTFSNEQFFGPGTRLTVL.

This rearrangement joins TRBV6-5 to TRBJ2-2, with 9 positions matching TRBD1. Germline CDR1 is MNHEY and CDR2 is SVGAGI. After removal of 4 bases from V and 0 bases from J, the junction contained 3 bases not matched to a gene. This CDR3 has 16 residues. CDR3 amino acids: CASSSTGGANTGELFF. The CDR3 nucleotides read TGTGCCAGCAGTTCCACAGGGGGCGCGAACACCGGGGAGCTGTTTTTT.

J is TRBJ2-3 and V is TRBV3-1 (or the pseudogene TRBV3-2); 10 nucleotides agree with TRBD2. This CDR3 region has 12 residues. Unmatched junction bases numbered 7, after V lost 5 bases and J lost 14 bases. Per germline, CDR1 LGHDT and CDR2 YNNKEL (reference sequence). The CDR3 is CASSKGLAYPYF. Written as DNA, the CDR3 is TGTGCCAGCAGCAAGGGACTAGCGTACCCGTATTTT.

V usage is TRBV21-1 and J usage is TRBJ2-2; the table names TRBD1, a call not compared with the DNA. TRBV21-1 is described as a pseudogene. The CDR3 runs 20 residues. As DNA, the CDR3 is TGTGCCAGCAGCAATTGGGCTGGTCACGGACACCCTCCAAACACCGGGGAGCTGTTTTTT. It is translated as CASSNWAGHGHPPNTGELFF.

The chain links TRBV10-3 to TRBJ2-2; 9 positions match TRBD2. CDR1 ENHRY and CDR2 SYGVKD come from the germline V gene. The trim removed 3 bases at V and 1 base at J, leaving 3 bases unmatched. The length of the CDR3 is 16 residues. CDR3 in DNA: TGTGCCATCAGTGATTTGACTAGCGGGAACACCGGGGAGCTGTTTTTT. Encoded protein: CAISDLTSGNTGELFF.

The V call is TRBV7-9, the J call TRBJ2-1, with a weak D call TRBD2 (6 bases). The CDR3 is 14 residues long. The germline V gene encodes CDR1 SEHNR and CDR2 FQNEAQ (reference sequence). The V gene lost 0 bases and the J gene lost 6 bases, with 9 bases spanning the gap. In nucleotides, the CDR3 is TGTGCCAGCAGCTTAGCGGGGGGTTCCAATGAGCAGTTCTTC. As protein: CASSLAGGSNEQFF. The full variable domain, rest sourced from reference TRBV7-9 and TRBJ2-1, is DTGVSQNPRHKITKRGQNVTFRCDPISEHNRLYWYRQTLGQGPEFLTYFQNEAQLEKSRLLSDRFSAERPKGSFSTLEIQRTEQGDSAMYLCASSLAGGSNEQFFGPGTRLTVL.

The chain couples TRBV5-1 to TRBJ2-5; maybe TRBD1 (6 bases). The CDR3 runs to 13 residues. From germline, CDR1 is SGHRS and CDR2 YFSETQ. V lost 1 base to trimming and J lost 4 bases, with 8 bases between them. The CDR3 DNA reads as TGCGCCAGCAGCTTGACAGGGTTAGAGACCCAGTACTTC. Residues: CASSLTGLETQYF.

V is TRBV24-1 and J is TRBJ2-2, with TRBD1 as a possible D gene (6 bases). Germline CDR1 and CDR2: KGHDR and SFDVKD. V was clipped by 2 bases and J by 2 bases, with 14 bases between them. The CDR3 covers 17 residues. CDR3: CATSDYSQGLNTGELFF. CDR3 nucleotide sequence: TGTGCCACCAGTGATTATTCACAGGGCCTAAACACCGGGGAGCTGTTTTTT.

The rearrangement joins TRBV21-1 to TRBJ2-7; the DNA was not compared with TRBD2, the D call given in the table. TRBV21-1 is an annotated pseudogene. This CDR3 comprises 17 residues. The CDR3 DNA follows: TGTGCCAGCAGCAAATGGGGGTTGCGGGATAGCCCCTACGAGCAGTACTTC. Translated, it gives CASSKWGLRDSPYEQYF.

J is TRBJ2-3 and V is TRBV9; the match to TRBD2 covers 11 bases. Per the germline V gene, CDR1 is SGDLS and CDR2 is YYNGEE. Trimming took 2 bases from V and 5 from J; bases not matched to a gene: 7. The CDR3 covers 16 residues. This CDR3 is CASSVFTSGGVDTQYF. Here the CDR3 DNA reads TGTGCCAGCAGCGTTTTTACTAGCGGGGGCGTAGATACGCAGTATTTT.

The chain has TRBV19 and TRBJ1-5; D perhaps matches TRBD1 (6 bases). The V gene's germline CDR1 is LNHDA and CDR2 SQIVND (reference sequence). CDR3 size: 15 residues. Trimming left V 7 bases short and J 2 bases short, with 15 bases between. Here the CDR3 DNA reads TGTGCCAGTACCCCCGACAGGACCCGCAATCAGCCCCAGCATTTT. This sequence encodes CASTPDRTRNQPQHF.

This chain links TRBV6-5 with TRBJ1-6; D gene ambiguous. This CDR3 has 14 residues. V was cut by 2 bases and J by 13 bases, with 15 bases left in between. Germline-derived CDR1 and CDR2 are MNHEY and SVGAGI. The CDR3 nucleotides read TGTGCCAGCAGTTACGCAGGCAACCCATTGCCCCTCCACTTT. Translation: CASSYAGNPLPLHF.

V and J are TRBV6-2 or TRBV6-3 and TRBJ2-1, with D tentatively TRBD2 (6 bases). V lost 4 bases, J lost 1 base, and 11 bases lay in between. The CDR3 consists of 15 residues. CDR1 and CDR2 from the germline V gene are MNHEY and SVGEGT. This chain's CDR3 is CASSLGGWSYNEQFF. The DNA for the CDR3 is TGTGCCAGCAGTTTGGGGGGTTGGTCCTACAATGAGCAGTTCTTC.

This chain uses TRBV3-1 (or the pseudogene TRBV3-2) with TRBJ1-6, with unresolved D. This CDR3 spans 18 amino acids. The germline V and J ends were trimmed by 3 bases and 4 bases, with 19 bases remaining between them. Germline-derived CDR1 and CDR2 are LGHDT and YNNKEL (reference sequence). This CDR3 is CASSHLVRGGGYNSPLHF. CDR3 DNA sequence: TGTGCCAGCAGCCATCTGGTACGTGGAGGCGGGTATAATTCACCCCTCCACTTT.

The chain joins TRBV27 to TRBJ1-5, with a tentative D call TRBD1 (6 bases). The CDR3 covers 14 residues. Trimming took off 6 bases at V and 1 base at J, with 10 bases between the two ends. Germline V lookup: CDR1 MNHEY, CDR2 SMNVEV (reference sequence). DNA for the CDR3: TGTGCCAGCAGGCAACAGGGAAGCAATCAGCCCCAGCATTTT. Amino acids: CASRQQGSNQPQHF.

The chain recombines TRBV28 with TRBJ1-1; D unclear. This CDR3 is built from 14 residues. Germline lookup yields CDR1 MDHEN and CDR2 SYDVKM. Trimming stripped 4 bases from V and 0 bases from J, with 9 bases between. DNA for the CDR3: TGTGCCAGCAGTTCCGACCTAGTGAACACTGAAGCTTTCTTT. As protein: CASSSDLVNTEAFF.

The rearrangement links TRBV28 to TRBJ1-1; weak D call: TRBD1 (6 bases). The CDR3 covers 17 residues. Between the trimmed V and J ends, which lost 6 bases and 1 base, there was a span of 21 bases. Germline CDR1 and CDR2: MDHEN and SYDVKM. The CDR3 nucleotides are TGTGCCAGCAGCCGCCCTCCCCCAAGGACAGCGAACACTGAAGCTTTCTTT. It specifies CASSRPPPRTANTEAFF. Full variable domain (remainder filled in from reference TRBV28 and TRBJ1-1): DVKVTQSSRYLVKRTGEKVFLECVQDMDHENMFWYRQDPGLGLRLIYFSYDVKMKEKGDIPEGYSVSREKKERFSLILESASTNQTSMYLCASSRPPPRTANTEAFFGQGTRLTVV.

CDR3 coding DNA: TGCGCCAGCAGCCCGAGGGTAGCGGGAGTTGAAGATGAGCAGTTCTTC. Its protein product is CASSPRVAGVEDEQFF. The chain links TRBV5-1 to TRBJ2-1; 9 nucleotides align to TRBD2. The ends lost 4 bases at V and 8 bases at J; junction bases unmatched: 13. The CDR3 consists of 16 residues. The germline V gene encodes CDR1 SGHRS and CDR2 YFSETQ. Together with reference TRBV5-1 and TRBJ2-1, the CDR3 gives the full variable domain: KAGVTQTPRYLIKTRGQQVTLSCSPISGHRSVSWYQQTPGQGLQFLFEYFSETQRNKGNFPGRFSGRQFSNSRSEMNVSTLELGDSALYLCASSPRVAGVEDEQFFGPGTRLTVL.

V is TRBV5-6 and J is TRBJ1-6; D is undetermined. CDR3 size: 16 residues. The germline V gene encodes CDR1 SGHDT and CDR2 YYEEEE. V lost 6 bases to trimming and J lost 2 bases, with 15 bases between them. The CDR3 DNA reads as TGTGCCAGCACCCTGAAGCGGTCACCCTATAATTCACCCCTCCACTTT. It yields the protein CASTLKRSPYNSPLHF. Together with reference TRBV5-6 and TRBJ1-6, the CDR3 gives the full variable domain: DAGVTQSPTHLIKTRGQQVTLRCSPKSGHDTVSWYQQALGQGPQFIFQYYEEEERQRGNFPDRFSGHQFPNYSSELNVNALLLGDSALYLCASTLKRSPYNSPLHFGNGTRLTVT.

The gene calls are TRBV18 and TRBJ2-1; TRBD2 matches 12 bases. The CDR3 has 19 amino acids. The germline V gene has CDR1 KGHSH and CDR2 LQKENI. Unmatched junction bases numbered 9, after V lost 2 bases and J lost 1 base. The CDR3 protein is CASSPRLAGGTVSYNEQFF. The CDR3 bases are TGTGCCAGCTCACCAAGGCTAGCGGGAGGGACGGTTTCCTACAATGAGCAGTTCTTC.

The chain carries TRBV2 and TRBJ1-2; D gene uncertain. The CDR3 runs 12 residues. Germline lookup yields CDR1 SNHLY and CDR2 FYNNEI. V lost 5 bases and J lost 3, with 7 bases in between. This CDR3 is CASSPSHYGYTF. In DNA form, the CDR3 reads TGTGCCAGCAGTCCCTCCCACTATGGCTACACCTTC. The variable domain in full, with the rest retrieved from reference TRBV2 and TRBJ1-2, is EPEVTQTPSHQVTQMGQEVILRCVPISNHLYFYWYRQILGQKVEFLVSFYNNEISEKSEIFDDQFSVERPDGSNFTLKIRSTKLEDSAMYFCASSPSHYGYTFGSGTRLTVV.

A single count supports this clone. This sequence joins TRBV7-8 and TRBJ2-1, with 14 positions matching TRBD2. Germline CDR1 SGHVS, CDR2 FQNEAQ. V shed 5 bases and J 8 bases; nucleotides not matched to a gene: 5. The CDR3 length is 15 residues. Written as DNA, the CDR3 is TGTGCCAGCAGCGTCGGGACTAGCGGGAGAGATGAGCAGTTCTTC. It yields the protein CASSVGTSGRDEQFF.

The rearrangement joins TRBV9 to TRBJ2-6; the D is unclear. CDR1 is SGDLS and CDR2 is YYNGEE in the germline V gene. This CDR3 spans 15 amino acids. The V and J ends lost 4 bases and 0 bases respectively, with 8 bases between them. In DNA form, the CDR3 reads TGTGCCAGCAGCCGAGGTGACTCTGGGGCCAACGTCCTGACTTTC. Translating gives CASSRGDSGANVLTF.